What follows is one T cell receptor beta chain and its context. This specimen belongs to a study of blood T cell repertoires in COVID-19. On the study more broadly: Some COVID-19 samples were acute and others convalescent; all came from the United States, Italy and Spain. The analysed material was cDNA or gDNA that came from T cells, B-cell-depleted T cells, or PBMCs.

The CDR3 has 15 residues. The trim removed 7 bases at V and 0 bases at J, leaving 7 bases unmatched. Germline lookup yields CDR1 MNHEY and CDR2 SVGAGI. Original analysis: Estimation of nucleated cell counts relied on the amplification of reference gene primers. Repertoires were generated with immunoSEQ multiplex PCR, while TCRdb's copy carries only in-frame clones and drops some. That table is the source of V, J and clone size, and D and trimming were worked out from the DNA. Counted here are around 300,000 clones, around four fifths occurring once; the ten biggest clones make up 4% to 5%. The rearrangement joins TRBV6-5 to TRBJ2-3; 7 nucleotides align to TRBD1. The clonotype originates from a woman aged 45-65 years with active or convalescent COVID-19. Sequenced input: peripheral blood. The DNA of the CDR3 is TGTGCCAGCAACAGGGGTCCTCTAAGCACAGATACGCAGTATTTT. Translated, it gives CASNRGPLSTDTQYF.